Below, 23 T cell receptor beta chains from the same sample are listed, as sequenced in a study of T cell responses to AZD1222 COVID-19 vaccine. Sequenced by immunoSEQ multiplex PCR; TCRdb stores in-frame clones only, minus some. The sample contains tens of thousands of clones, about 86% of which appear only once. Specimen: peripheral blood, collected on day 0 of AZD1222 vaccination. Receptor source: an adult in good health.

V gene TRBV5-6 combines with J gene TRBJ2-7, with D perhaps matching TRBD1 (6 bases). With 1 base removed from V and 2 bases from J, the gap between germline ends came to 16 bases. There are 16 residues in the CDR3. Germline CDR1 is SGHDT and CDR2 is YYEEEE. The CDR3: CASSLLAGVITYEQYF. The CDR3 region has the DNA TGTGCCAGCAGCTTGTTAGCAGGGGTTATTACCTACGAGCAGTACTTC.

The chain carries TRBV3-1 (or the pseudogene TRBV3-2) and TRBJ2-7; D possibly uses TRBD1 or TRBD2 (6 bases each). Germline V gene data show CDR1 as LGHDT and CDR2 as YNNKEL (reference sequence). The V end lost 0 bases, the J end lost 3 bases, and 12 bases lay between the germline ends. The CDR3 is made up of 15 amino acids. This chain's CDR3 is CASSQETGTFYEQYF. CDR3 coding DNA: TGTGCCAGCAGCCAAGAAACAGGGACTTTCTACGAGCAGTACTTC.

This chain joins TRBV19 and TRBJ2-1; D possibly corresponds to TRBD1 (5 bases). The V gene's germline CDR1 is LNHDA and CDR2 SQIVND (reference sequence). V was clipped by 7 bases and J by 0 bases, with 16 bases between them. The CDR3 loop spans 16 amino acids. Here the CDR3 reads CASTLTASSSYNEQFF. DNA of the CDR3: TGTGCCAGTACCCTGACAGCTTCGAGCTCCTACAATGAGCAGTTCTTC.

The chain employs TRBV5-1 and TRBJ2-7; TRBD2 matches 7 bases. V shed 1 base, J shed 3 bases, and the junction held 10 bases outside the gene matches. The CDR3 contains 16 residues. Germline V gene sequence: CDR1 SGHRS, CDR2 YFSETQ. The DNA of the CDR3 is TGCGCCAGCAGCTTGCGTCCCGGGACTACCATCTACGAGCAGTACTTC. It encodes CASSLRPGTTIYEQYF.

CDR3 amino acids: CASSFGEVRTQYF. Here the CDR3 DNA reads TGTGCCAGCAGTTTTGGGGAGGTGCGTACGCAGTATTTT. This chain connects TRBV12-3 or TRBV12-4 to TRBJ2-3; possibly TRBD2 for D (6 bases). The CDR3 loop spans 13 amino acids. Trimming pared 3 bases from V and 8 bases from J, leaving 12 bases between.

The rearrangement uses TRBV5-1 and TRBJ2-5; 10 bases align to TRBD2. V lost 0 bases, J lost 3 bases, and 2 bases stayed unmatched. CDR1 and CDR2 from the germline V gene are SGHRS and YFSETQ. The length of the CDR3 is 15 residues. CDR3 coding DNA: TGCGCCAGCAGCTTGGGTGGACTAGCGGAAGAGACCCAGTACTTC. It translates to CASSLGGLAEETQYF.

This clone appeared once. The chain couples TRBV6-1 to TRBJ2-1, with D perhaps TRBD2 (6 bases). The V end lost 0 bases, the J end lost 5 bases, and 14 bases lay between the germline ends. This CDR3 has 16 amino acids. Germline V lookup: CDR1 MNHNS, CDR2 SASEGT. The DNA of the CDR3 is TGTGCCAGCAGTGAAGCGCGAGGGGCGGGGAACAATGAGCAGTTCTTC. Its translation is CASSEARGAGNNEQFF.

This rearrangement joins TRBV24-1 to TRBJ2-7; perhaps TRBD2 as D (5 bases). Germline V gives CDR1 KGHDR, CDR2 SFDVKD. The CDR3 spans 13 residues. The V end lost 5 bases, the J end lost 3 bases, and 10 bases lay between the germline ends. CDR3 protein: CATSGGSDYEQYF. CDR3 DNA sequence: TGTGCCACCAGTGGAGGGTCTGACTACGAGCAGTACTTC.

J is TRBJ1-1 and V is TRBV9; possible D gene TRBD1, 5 bases. Germline V CDR1 and CDR2: SGDLS, YYNGEE. The CDR3 is made up of 13 amino acids. Trimming left V 1 base short and J 7 bases short, with 11 bases between. The CDR3 loop is CASSVNTRGEAFF. The CDR3 DNA follows: TGTGCCAGCAGCGTAAACACAAGGGGTGAAGCTTTCTTT.

The V gene is TRBV1, the J gene TRBJ1-1. TRBV1 is described as a pseudogene. This CDR3 is 15 amino acids long. CDR3 amino acids: CTSSYTPPRYTEAFF. As DNA, the CDR3 is TGCACCAGCAGCTATACACCCCCGCGCTACACTGAAGCTTTCTTT.

The CDR3 coding sequence is TGTGCCTGGAGTGTCGCCTCCGGATTAAACAATCAGCCCCAGCATTTT. It translates to CAWSVASGLNNQPQHF. The chain combines TRBV30 with TRBJ1-5; D is unresolved. This CDR3 has 16 residues. V dropped 0 bases and J dropped 3 bases, with 15 bases sitting between them. In germline, CDR1 is GTSNPN, CDR2 SVGIG (reference sequence).

J is TRBJ1-2 and V is TRBV6-5, with D perhaps TRBD1 (5 bases). This CDR3 has 15 amino acids. In germline, CDR1 is MNHEY, CDR2 SVGAGI. The V end was cut by 8 bases, the J end by 4 bases, with 20 bases between. The CDR3 region is CASGLTTQGLYGYTF. Written as DNA, the CDR3 is TGTGCCAGCGGTCTTACGACCCAGGGCCTCTATGGCTACACCTTC.

This CDR3 is CASSTWTGSYEQYF. As DNA, the CDR3 is TGTGCCAGCAGTACTTGGACAGGAAGCTACGAGCAGTACTTC. The V and J genes are TRBV27 and TRBJ2-7; 7 bases are shared with TRBD1. The J segment lost 3 bases and the V segment lost 5 bases, leaving 7 bases of the junction unmatched. The CDR3 runs 14 residues. Looked up from germline, CDR1 is MNHEY and CDR2 is SMNVEV (reference sequence).

The gene calls are TRBV4-2 and TRBJ2-1; D is perhaps TRBD2 (7 bases). Per germline, CDR1 LGHNA and CDR2 YNFKEQ. This CDR3 is 18 amino acids long. V was clipped by 0 bases and J by 5 bases, with 20 bases between them. The CDR3 is CASSQDLGGVRRNNEQFF. CDR3 DNA sequence: TGTGCCAGCAGCCAAGATTTAGGGGGGGTTCGGCGAAACAATGAGCAGTTCTTC.

This chain uses TRBV19 with TRBJ2-6; TRBD2 agrees at 12 bases. CDR1 and CDR2 from the germline V gene are LNHDA and SQIVND (reference sequence). The CDR3 is made up of 20 amino acids. Losses at the gene ends were 3 bases for V and 1 base for J; bases not matched to a gene: 10. The CDR3 here is CASSISWGLAGGSGANVLTF. The CDR3, as DNA: TGTGCCAGTAGTATTTCGTGGGGGCTAGCGGGAGGGTCTGGGGCCAACGTCCTGACTTTC. Based on the CDR3 plus reference TRBV19 and TRBJ2-6, the full variable domain is DGGITQSPKYLFRKEGQNVTLSCEQNLNHDAMYWYRQDPGQGLRLIYYSQIVNDFQKGDIAEGYSVSREKKESFPLTVTSAQKNPTAFYLCASSISWGLAGGSGANVLTFGAGSRLTVL.

The CDR3, as DNA: TGTGCCAGCAGCCCAACGGACAGGGGCGAGCAGTACTTC. Protein sequence: CASSPTDRGEQYF. This rearrangement joins TRBV16 to TRBJ2-7; TRBD1 matches at 9 bases. Germline CDR1 KGHSY, CDR2 FQNENV. The CDR3 has 13 amino acids. Germline trimming cut 4 bases from V and 6 bases from J; bases unmatched to any gene: 4.

The rearrangement links TRBV7-9 to TRBJ2-1, with 9 bases fitting TRBD2. CDR3 length: 16 amino acids. V dropped 1 base and J dropped 6; count of bases not matched to a gene: 7. Germline V CDR1 and CDR2: SEHNR, FQNEAQ (reference sequence). DNA for the CDR3: TGTGCCAGCAGCTTAGACCTAGCGGGATTGGTCAATGAGCAGTTCTTC. Translation gives CASSLDLAGLVNEQFF.

Worth noting for this clone: One end of the junction does not line up with germline, which may come from a read error. The chain joins TRBV6-2 or TRBV6-3 to TRBJ1-5; TRBD1 is a possible D gene (6 bases). Germline lookup yields CDR1 MNHEY and CDR2 SVGEGT. The CDR3 has 15 amino acids. For the CDR3, the DNA is TGTGCCAGCAGCAAACATGTCGGGGGCAAGCAGCCCCAGCATTTT. Translation gives CASSKHVGGKQPQHF.

This clone was found once. The CDR3 bases are TGTGCCAGCAGCTTGGGACTGGACTACGAGCAGTACTTC. It specifies CASSLGLDYEQYF. V is TRBV7-8 and J is TRBJ2-7; a possible D gene is TRBD2 (6 bases). Per the germline V gene, CDR1 is SGHVS and CDR2 is FQNEAQ. CDR3 size: 13 residues. V dropped 3 bases and J dropped 3 bases, with 9 bases sitting between them.

J is TRBJ1-2 and V is TRBV11-2; TRBD1 matches at 8 bases. The CDR3 consists of 15 residues. Trimming removed 1 base from V and 6 bases from J; junction bases left unmatched: 7. From germline, CDR1 is SGHAT and CDR2 FQNNGV. The CDR3 is CASSLVSQGAHGYTF. In nucleotides, the CDR3 is TGTGCCAGCAGCTTAGTAAGCCAGGGGGCTCATGGCTACACCTTC.

The rearrangement joins TRBV5-1 to TRBJ1-1, with D tentatively TRBD1 (6 bases). Trimming left V 1 base short and J 7 bases short, with 14 bases between. CDR3 length equals 14 residues. Germline assignment: CDR1 SGHRS and CDR2 YFSETQ. For the CDR3, the DNA is TGCGCCAGCAGCTTGTCGGGGATGGACAGTGAAGCTTTCTTT. Its protein is CASSLSGMDSEAFF.

This rearrangement joins TRBV5-5 to TRBJ1-5; a weak D match, TRBD1 (6 bases). Germline-derived CDR1 and CDR2 are SGHKS and YYEKEE (reference sequence). Trimming left V 0 bases short and J 5 bases short, with 15 bases between. The CDR3 runs 16 residues. The CDR3 loop is CASSLGGGGRDQPQHF. Written as DNA, the CDR3 is TGTGCCAGCAGCTTGGGAGGGGGGGGCAGAGATCAGCCCCAGCATTTT.

This clone was seen a single time. This chain joins TRBV27 and TRBJ2-7; D is undetermined. The CDR3 length is 14 residues. Germline CDR1 MNHEY, CDR2 SMNVEV (reference sequence). Trimming pared 7 bases from V and 3 bases from J, leaving 16 bases between. CDR3 in amino acids: CASKLAGGFYEQYF. DNA of the CDR3: TGTGCCAGCAAGTTGGCAGGCGGTTTCTACGAGCAGTACTTC.